The 11 T cell receptor beta chains reported below all come from one sample, sequenced in a study of blood T cell repertoires in COVID-19. Assay: immunoSEQ multiplex PCR; the TCRdb copy retains only in-frame clones and omits some. Counted here are 40,000 or so clones, 88% occurring once; the ten biggest clones make up roughly an eighth. Material for sequencing was peripheral blood. The receptor set was obtained from a human donor in a cohort sampled during active COVID-19.

The genes are TRBV2 and TRBJ2-7, with D possibly TRBD1 on 6 matching bases. The CDR3 sequence is 12 residues long. The V end lost 6 bases, the J end lost 6 bases, and 12 bases lay between the germline ends. Germline CDR1 and CDR2: SNHLY and FYNNEI. The CDR3 is CASSPPGAEQYF. CDR3 coding DNA: TGTGCCAGCAGCCCGCCAGGGGCCGAGCAGTACTTC.

The chain employs TRBV18 and TRBJ2-3; TRBD2 matches 7 bases. This CDR3 has 16 residues. With 0 bases clipped from V and 8 bases from J, the junction kept 11 bases outside the gene matches. Germline V CDR1 and CDR2: KGHSH, LQKENI. The CDR3 DNA follows: TGTGCCAGCTCACCACCGGCGGCTAGCGGTGGAGGTACGCAGTATTTT. It yields the protein CASSPPAASGGGTQYF.

This clone was seen only once. The V and J genes are TRBV5-1 and TRBJ1-2; 7 bases match TRBD1. J gave up 2 bases and V 7 bases, and 5 bases lay outside the gene matches. Germline loops: CDR1 SGHRS, CDR2 YFSETQ. The CDR3 totals 13 residues. The CDR3 DNA is TGCGCCAGCGCCGAGGGACAGAACTATGGCTACACCTTC. Translating gives CASAEGQNYGYTF.

This clone was detected only once. This chain uses TRBV7-2 with TRBJ2-1; D might be TRBD1 (6 bases). Trimming left V 7 bases short and J 2 bases short, with 18 bases between. CDR3 size: 16 residues. Germline CDR1 is SGHTA and CDR2 is FQGNSA. The CDR3 reads CASNQDSAFTYNEQFF. The CDR3 coding sequence is TGTGCCAGCAATCAGGACAGCGCTTTTACCTACAATGAGCAGTTCTTC.

The gene calls are TRBV23-1 and TRBJ2-7, with 11 nucleotides matching TRBD1. TRBV23-1 is an ORF, and what it does is uncertain. The CDR3 has 15 residues. V lost 7 bases to trimming and J lost 2 bases; unmatched junction nucleotides: 7. The CDR3 region is CASTARDRGAYEQYF. The CDR3 DNA follows: TGCGCCAGCACCGCCCGGGACAGGGGGGCCTACGAGCAGTACTTC.

The chain carries TRBV3-1 (or the pseudogene TRBV3-2) and TRBJ2-1, with 9 bases that match TRBD2. Germline CDR1 is LGHDT and CDR2 is YNNKEL (reference sequence). V lost 9 bases and J lost 1; bases outside the gene matches: 7. The CDR3 contains 15 residues. The CDR3 nucleotides are TGTGCCAGTGTGAGTCTAGCGGGGTCCTACAATGAGCAGTTCTTC. This translates into CASVSLAGSYNEQFF.

This clone appeared a few times. V usage is TRBV4-1 and J usage is TRBJ2-1; TRBD1 might be the D (5 bases). Germline assignment: CDR1 MGHRA and CDR2 YSYEKL. The CDR3 totals 18 residues. The ends were cut back, 0 bases at V and 5 bases at J, with 20 bases in the middle. The CDR3 spells CASSQDLSGNQGNNEQFF. DNA for the CDR3: TGCGCCAGCAGCCAAGATCTGTCGGGCAATCAGGGAAACAATGAGCAGTTCTTC.

This clone appeared a single time. J is TRBJ1-4 and V is TRBV11-2; the D is unclear. The CDR3 contains 15 residues. Trimming shortened V by 5 bases and J by 0 bases, and 10 bases separated the two germline ends. Germline loops: CDR1 SGHAT, CDR2 FQNNGV. The CDR3 region is CASSLYPATNEKLFF. CDR3 nucleotide sequence: TGTGCCAGCAGCCTTTATCCAGCAACTAATGAAAAACTGTTTTTT.

This chain uses TRBV6-1 with TRBJ1-6, with 7 bases fitting TRBD1. V trimming: 0 bases; J trimming: 13 bases; junction bases outside the gene matches: 9. The CDR3 is 15 residues long. Germline CDR1 reads MNHNS; CDR2 reads SASEGT. CDR3 nucleotide sequence: TGTGCCAGCAGTGAAGCGCTGAGACAGGGTATCCCCCTCCACTTT. It is translated as CASSEALRQGIPLHF.

The J gene is TRBJ1-2, the V gene TRBV19; tentative D call: TRBD1 (5 bases). The CDR3 extends over 16 amino acids. CDR1 and CDR2 (germline): LNHDA, SQIVND (reference sequence). The V end was cut by 6 bases, the J end by 6 bases, with 23 bases between. The CDR3 DNA follows: TGTGCCAGTAGGATATCCGGGACTACTAATCTACATGGCTACACCTTC. This encodes CASRISGTTNLHGYTF.

V and J are TRBV2 and TRBJ2-1; 8 nucleotides align to TRBD1. CDR1 and CDR2 from the germline V gene are SNHLY and FYNNEI. The V gene end was trimmed by 9 bases and the J gene end by 3 bases; junction bases not matched to a gene: 7. This CDR3 comprises 14 residues. The CDR3 DNA reads as TGTGCCAGACAACAGGGGGTGAACTACAATGAGCAGTTCTTC. It codes for CARQQGVNYNEQFF. Based on the CDR3 plus reference TRBV2 and TRBJ2-1, the full variable domain is EPEVTQTPSHQVTQMGQEVILRCVPISNHLYFYWYRQILGQKVEFLVSFYNNEISEKSEIFDDQFSVERPDGSNFTLKIRSTKLEDSAMYFCARQQGVNYNEQFFGPGTRLTVL.